The entry below describes one TCR beta chain. Antigen: not known. The assay was immunoSEQ multiplex PCR, and TCRdb's table has in-frame clones only and misses some. The sample consists of about 1.9 million clones, just under 95% of them appearing once. CD8 cells classed as naive were CD45RO-negative and positively selected for CCR7, excluding terminally differentiated effector memory CD45RA+ cells. Trimming took 4 bases from V and 2 from J; bases not matched to a gene: 3. The CDR3 length is 14 residues. Germline assignment: CDR1 MNHEY and CDR2 SMNVEV (reference sequence). The data stem from a study of shared clonotypes between healthy human individuals. Study results and caveats: Among non-shared clonotypes, generation probabilities were lower than among those shared by all four donors. Clonotype sharing among donors was thought likely to change with sequencing depth.

This TCR was sampled from a man younger than 35 in good health. Some clones in this sample may be carry-over from other donors' samples. V gene TRBV27 combines with J gene TRBJ2-3; 7 bases align to TRBD1. The sequenced sample was naive CD8+ T cells from PBMCs. CDR3 in DNA: TGTGCCAGCAGTTGGGGACAGCTCACAGATACGCAGTATTTT. Translated: CASSWGQLTDTQYF.